Reported below is one T cell receptor beta chain. What it binds is unknown. The sample originates from a study of T-cell reconstitution after alpha-beta-depleted transplantation in children. The TCRbeta library incorporated unique molecular identifiers. TCRdb called the PCR reads again in MiXCR, with one record for every CDR3 protein. Of about 980,000 distinct CDR3 sequences in the sample, about 29% were seen once. Whole-study findings and limits: Reports say that about two months after transplant, the alpha-beta T cells came out of several hundred graft clones that had expanded. High day-60 TCRbeta diversity in some patients came from surviving recipient T cells and thymic progenitors.

The V end was cut by 7 bases, the J end by 0 bases, with 18 bases between. The CDR3 runs to 16 residues. Looked up from germline, CDR1 is MNHNS and CDR2 is SASEGT. The specimen comprised PBMCs, mostly from graft donor cells, sampled 360 days after TCRalphabeta/CD19-depleted stem cell transplant. The receptor comes from a boy less than two years old who had a stem cell transplant for SCID, so the T cells may come from the graft donor. The chain uses TRBV6-1 and TRBJ1-1; tentative D call: TRBD1 (5 bases). This CDR3 is CASTKGQTVMNTEAFF. As DNA, the CDR3 is TGTGCCAGCACGAAGGGGCAGACCGTCATGAACACTGAAGCTTTCTTT.